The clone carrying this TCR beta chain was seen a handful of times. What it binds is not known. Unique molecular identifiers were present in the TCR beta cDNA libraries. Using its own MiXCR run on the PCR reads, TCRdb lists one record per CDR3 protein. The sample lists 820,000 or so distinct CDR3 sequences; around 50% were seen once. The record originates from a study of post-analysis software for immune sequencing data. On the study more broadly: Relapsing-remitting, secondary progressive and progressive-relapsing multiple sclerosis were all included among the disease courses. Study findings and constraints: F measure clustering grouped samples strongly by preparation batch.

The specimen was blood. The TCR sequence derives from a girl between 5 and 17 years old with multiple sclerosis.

DNA for the CDR3: TGTGCCAGCAGCTTAAGCGGGGCCCGCACAGATACGCAGTATTTT. It yields the protein CASSLSGARTDTQYF. The V call is TRBV7-3, the J call TRBJ2-3; possibly TRBD2 for D (6 bases). This CDR3 spans 15 amino acids. The germline V and J ends were trimmed by 1 base and 1 base, with 9 bases remaining between them. Germline CDR1 SGHTA, CDR2 FQGTGA.